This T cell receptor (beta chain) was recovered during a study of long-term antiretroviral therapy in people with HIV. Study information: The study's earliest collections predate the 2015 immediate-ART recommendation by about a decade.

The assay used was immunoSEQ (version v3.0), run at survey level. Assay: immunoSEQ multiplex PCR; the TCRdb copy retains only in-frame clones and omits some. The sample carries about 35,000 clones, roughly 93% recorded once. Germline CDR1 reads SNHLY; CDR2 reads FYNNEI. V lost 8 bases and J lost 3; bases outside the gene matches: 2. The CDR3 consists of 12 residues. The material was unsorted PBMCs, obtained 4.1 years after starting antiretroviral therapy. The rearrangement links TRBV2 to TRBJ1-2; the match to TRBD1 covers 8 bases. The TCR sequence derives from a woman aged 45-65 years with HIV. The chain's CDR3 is CASRDRYYGYTF. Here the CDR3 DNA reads TGTGCCAGCCGGGACAGGTACTATGGCTACACCTTC.